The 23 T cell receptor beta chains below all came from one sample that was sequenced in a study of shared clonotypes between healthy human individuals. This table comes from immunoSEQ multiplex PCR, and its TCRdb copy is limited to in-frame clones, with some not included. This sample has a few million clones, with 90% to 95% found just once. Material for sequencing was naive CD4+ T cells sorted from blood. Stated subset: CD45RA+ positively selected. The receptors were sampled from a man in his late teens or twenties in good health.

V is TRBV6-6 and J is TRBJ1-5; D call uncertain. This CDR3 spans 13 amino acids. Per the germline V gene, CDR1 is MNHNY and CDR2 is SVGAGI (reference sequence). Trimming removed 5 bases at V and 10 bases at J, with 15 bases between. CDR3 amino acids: CASSPEAFGPQHF. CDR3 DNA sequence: TGTGCCAGCAGTCCGGAGGCGTTTGGTCCCCAGCATTTT.

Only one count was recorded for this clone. DNA of the CDR3: TGTGCCAGCAGCTCCTCTATAGACTCTTGGGAGACCCAGTACTTC. It translates to CASSSSIDSWETQYF. The chain is built from TRBV7-3 and TRBJ2-5; the D is unclear. Trimming removed 4 bases at V and 5 bases at J, with 17 bases between. The CDR3 totals 15 residues. CDR1 SGHTA and CDR2 FQGTGA come from the germline V gene.

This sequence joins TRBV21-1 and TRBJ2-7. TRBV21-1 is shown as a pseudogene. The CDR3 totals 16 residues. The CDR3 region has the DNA TGTGCCAGCAGATACAGGGTTAGACCCCTAGGGAGGGAGCAGTACTTC. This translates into CASRYRVRPLGREQYF.

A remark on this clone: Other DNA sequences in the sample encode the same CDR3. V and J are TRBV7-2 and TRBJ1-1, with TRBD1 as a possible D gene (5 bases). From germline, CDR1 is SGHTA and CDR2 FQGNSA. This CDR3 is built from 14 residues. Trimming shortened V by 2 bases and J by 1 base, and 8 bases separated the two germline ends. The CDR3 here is CASSLIQGNTEAFF. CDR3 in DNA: TGTGCCAGCAGCTTAATTCAGGGGAACACTGAAGCTTTCTTT.

CDR3 nucleotides: TGTGCCAGCAGTTTACGGAGGGGTCACACTGAAGCTTTCTTT. It codes for CASSLRRGHTEAFF. The chain combines TRBV28 with TRBJ1-1; D possibly corresponds to TRBD1 (5 bases). Germline V gives CDR1 MDHEN, CDR2 SYDVKM. V was shortened by 2 bases and J by 3 bases, with 10 bases between the two germline ends. The CDR3 runs to 14 residues.

In nucleotides, the CDR3 is TGCGCCAGCAGCTTCACGGTCGCAGCTAATGAAAAACTGTTTTTT. Its translation: CASSFTVAANEKLFF. The J gene is TRBJ1-4, the V gene TRBV5-1; no definite D call. The CDR3 loop spans 15 amino acids. The V gene's germline CDR1 is SGHRS and CDR2 YFSETQ. Trimming removed 2 bases at V and 3 bases at J, with 11 bases between.

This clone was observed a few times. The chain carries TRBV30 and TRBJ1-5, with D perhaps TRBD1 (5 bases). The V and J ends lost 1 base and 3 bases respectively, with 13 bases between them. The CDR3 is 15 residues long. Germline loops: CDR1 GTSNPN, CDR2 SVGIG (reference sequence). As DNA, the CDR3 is TGTGCCTGGAGTGCCGGGACTTTGACCAATCAGCCCCAGCATTTT. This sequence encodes CAWSAGTLTNQPQHF.

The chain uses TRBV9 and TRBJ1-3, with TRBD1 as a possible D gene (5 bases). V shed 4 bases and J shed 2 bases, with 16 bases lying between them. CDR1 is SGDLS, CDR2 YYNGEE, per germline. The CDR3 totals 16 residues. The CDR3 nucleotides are TGTGCCAGCAGCCCCCGCCAGGGAGTAGCTGGAAACACCATATATTTT. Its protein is CASSPRQGVAGNTIYF. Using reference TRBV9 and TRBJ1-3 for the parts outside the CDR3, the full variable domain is DSGVTQTPKHLITATGQRVTLRCSPRSGDLSVYWYQQSLDQGLQFLIQYYNGEERAKGNILERFSAQQFPDLHSELNLSSLELGDSALYFCASSPRQGVAGNTIYFGEGSWLTVV.

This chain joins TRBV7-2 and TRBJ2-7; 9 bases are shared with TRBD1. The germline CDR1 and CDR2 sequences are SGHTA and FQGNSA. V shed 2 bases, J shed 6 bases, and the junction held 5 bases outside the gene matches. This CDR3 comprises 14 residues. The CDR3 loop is CASSLYDRGSEQYF. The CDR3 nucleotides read TGTGCCAGCAGCTTATATGACAGGGGGTCCGAGCAGTACTTC.

CDR3 in DNA: TGTGCCAGCAGTCCGCACATACCGGGACAGCTCTCCATGAACACTGAAGCTTTCTTT. Its translation: CASSPHIPGQLSMNTEAFF. This chain connects TRBV28 to TRBJ1-1, with 7 bases lining up with TRBD1. V gave up 5 bases and J gave up 0 bases; unmatched junction bases: 18. The CDR3 loop spans 19 amino acids. The germline V gene encodes CDR1 MDHEN and CDR2 SYDVKM.

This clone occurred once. The CDR3 bases are TGTGCCAGCAGTGAAGGGCTCAGCGGGGTCCCCTACGAGCAGTACTTC. This translates into CASSEGLSGVPYEQYF. The J gene is TRBJ2-7, the V gene TRBV6-1; 7 bases are shared with TRBD2. This CDR3 has 16 amino acids. The J segment lost 2 bases and the V segment lost 1 base, leaving 8 bases of the junction unmatched. Looked up from germline, CDR1 is MNHNS and CDR2 is SASEGT.

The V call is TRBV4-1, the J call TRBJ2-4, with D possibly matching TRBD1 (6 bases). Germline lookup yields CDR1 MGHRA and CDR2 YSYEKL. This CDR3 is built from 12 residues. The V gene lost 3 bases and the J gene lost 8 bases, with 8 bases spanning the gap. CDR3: CASSQRQDIQYF. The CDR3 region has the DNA TGCGCCAGCAGCCAGAGACAGGACATTCAGTACTTC.

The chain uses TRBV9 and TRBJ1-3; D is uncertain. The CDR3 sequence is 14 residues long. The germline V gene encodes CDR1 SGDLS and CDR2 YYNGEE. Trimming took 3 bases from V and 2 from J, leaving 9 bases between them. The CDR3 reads CASSEGGTGNTIYF. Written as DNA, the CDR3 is TGTGCCAGCAGCGAAGGAGGAACTGGAAACACCATATATTTT.

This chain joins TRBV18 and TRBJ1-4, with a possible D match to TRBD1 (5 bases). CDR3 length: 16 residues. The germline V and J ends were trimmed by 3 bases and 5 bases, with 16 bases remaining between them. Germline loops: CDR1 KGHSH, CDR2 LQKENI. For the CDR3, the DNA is TGTGCCAGCTCACCGCAACAAGCCGGGGGAAATGAAAAACTGTTTTTT. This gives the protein CASSPQQAGGNEKLFF. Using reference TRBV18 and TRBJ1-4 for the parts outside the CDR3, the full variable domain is NAGVMQNPRHLVRRRGQEARLRCSPMKGHSHVYWYRQLPEEGLKFMVYLQKENIIDESGMPKERFSAEFPKEGPSILRIQQVVRGDSAAYFCASSPQQAGGNEKLFFGSGTQLSVL.

CDR3 bases: TGTGCCAGCAGCGGTAGACCTGGGACGCACTTACCAACCGATGAGCAGTTCTTC. Amino acid sequence: CASSGRPGTHLPTDEQFF. The V call is TRBV7-9, the J call TRBJ2-1; possibly TRBD1 or TRBD2 for D (5 bases each). The V end lost 5 bases, the J end lost 8 bases, and 28 bases lay between the germline ends. Germline V gene lookup returns CDR1 SEHNR and CDR2 FQNEAQ (reference sequence). The CDR3 sequence is 18 residues long.

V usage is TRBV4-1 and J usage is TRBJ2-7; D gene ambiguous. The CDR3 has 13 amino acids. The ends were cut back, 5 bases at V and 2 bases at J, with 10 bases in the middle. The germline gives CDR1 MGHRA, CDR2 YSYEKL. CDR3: CASSSGSTYEQYF. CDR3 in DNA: TGCGCCAGCAGCTCCGGTTCCACCTACGAGCAGTACTTC.

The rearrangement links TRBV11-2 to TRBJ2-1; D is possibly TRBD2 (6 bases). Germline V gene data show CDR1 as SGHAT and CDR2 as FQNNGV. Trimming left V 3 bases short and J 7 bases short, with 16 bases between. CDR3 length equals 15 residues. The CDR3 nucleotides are TGTGCCAGCAGCTTTCGGGAGAAGGACGGTAATGAGCAGTTCTTC. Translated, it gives CASSFREKDGNEQFF.

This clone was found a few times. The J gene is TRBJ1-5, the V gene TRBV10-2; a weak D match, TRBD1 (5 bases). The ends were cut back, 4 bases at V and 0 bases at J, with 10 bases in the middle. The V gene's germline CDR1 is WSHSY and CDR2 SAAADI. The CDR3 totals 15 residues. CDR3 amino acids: CASSAPGSSNQPQHF. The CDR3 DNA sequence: TGCGCCAGCAGTGCCCCAGGGAGTAGCAATCAGCCCCAGCATTTT.

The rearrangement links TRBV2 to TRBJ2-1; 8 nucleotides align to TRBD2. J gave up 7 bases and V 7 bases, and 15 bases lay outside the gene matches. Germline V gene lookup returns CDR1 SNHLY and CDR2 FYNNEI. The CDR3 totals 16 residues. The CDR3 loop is CASISEVSQRGNEQFF. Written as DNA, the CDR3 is TGTGCCAGCATTAGCGAGGTCTCCCAGCGGGGGAATGAGCAGTTCTTC. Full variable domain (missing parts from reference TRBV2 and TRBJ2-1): EPEVTQTPSHQVTQMGQEVILRCVPISNHLYFYWYRQILGQKVEFLVSFYNNEISEKSEIFDDQFSVERPDGSNFTLKIRSTKLEDSAMYFCASISEVSQRGNEQFFGPGTRLTVL.

The DNA of the CDR3 is TGTGCCAGCTCACCGGGACAGGGACCCGTTTATGGCTACACCTTC. It is translated as CASSPGQGPVYGYTF. This sequence joins TRBV18 and TRBJ1-2; 9 bases fit TRBD1. The germline V gene has CDR1 KGHSH and CDR2 LQKENI. This CDR3 spans 15 amino acids. Unmatched junction bases numbered 7, after V lost 3 bases and J lost 5 bases.

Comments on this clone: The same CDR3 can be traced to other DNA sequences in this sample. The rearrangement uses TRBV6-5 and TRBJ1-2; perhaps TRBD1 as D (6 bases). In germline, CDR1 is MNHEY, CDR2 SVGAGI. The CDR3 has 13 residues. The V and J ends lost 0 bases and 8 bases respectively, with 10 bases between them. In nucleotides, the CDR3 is TGTGCCAGCAGTTACTCGGGGGCAGGGGGCTACACCTTC. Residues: CASSYSGAGGYTF.

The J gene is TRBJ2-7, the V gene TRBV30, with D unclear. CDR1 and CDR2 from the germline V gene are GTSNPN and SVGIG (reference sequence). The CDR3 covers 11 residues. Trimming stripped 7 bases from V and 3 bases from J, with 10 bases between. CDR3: CALSGLYEQYF. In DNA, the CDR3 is TGTGCCTTGTCAGGCCTCTACGAGCAGTACTTC.

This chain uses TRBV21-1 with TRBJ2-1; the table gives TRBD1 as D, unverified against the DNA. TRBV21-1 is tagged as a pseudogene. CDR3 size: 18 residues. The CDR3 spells CASSKGVYRYRGNNDQFF. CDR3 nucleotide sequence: TGTGCCAGCAGCAAAGGAGTGTACCGGTACAGGGGCAATAACGATCAGTTCTTC.